Listed below are T cell receptor beta chains from one sample, sequenced in a study of shared clonotypes between healthy human individuals. Assay: immunoSEQ multiplex PCR; the TCRdb copy retains only in-frame clones and omits some. Among more than 2 million clones listed, around 93% were seen once. Sequences were obtained from naive CD8+ T cells from PBMCs. Receptors originate from a man younger than 35 in good health. Some clones in this sample may be carry-over from other donors' samples. Each CDR3 is given with its conserved first and last residue. The D gene is left open where the match is weak. A row's size may be missing; if present it is once, few, many or a size class.

TRBJ1-3 | TRBV6-1 | . | . | CASKIGANTIYF | TGTGCCAGCAAAATAGGGGCAAACACCATATATTTT
TRBJ2-1 | TRBV29-1 | . | . | CSVEDLLDGDYYNEQFF | TGCAGCGTTGAAGATCTTCTTGACGGAGACTACTACAATGAGCAGTTCTTC
TRBJ1-1 | TRBV4-1 | few | . | CASSLMANTEAFF | TGCGCCAGCAGCCTGATGGCGAACACTGAAGCTTTCTTT
TRBJ2-7 | TRBV14 | . | TRBD1 | CASSQGPRQGVGYEQYF | TGTGCCAGCAGCCAAGGTCCTAGACAGGGGGTCGGCTACGAGCAGTACTTC
TRBJ1-3 | TRBV28 | once | . | CASSSVYLGNTIYF | TGTGCCAGCAGTTCGGTTTATCTAGGAAACACCATATATTTT
TRBJ2-3 | TRBV29-1 | . | . | CSVLHPATGDTQYF | TGCAGCGTTCTTCACCCCGCCACAGGGGATACGCAGTATTTT
TRBJ2-1 | TRBV2 | . | TRBD2 | CASKGRETRYNEQFF | TGTGCCAGCAAGGGGCGGGAGACTCGCTACAATGAGCAGTTCTTC
TRBJ2-7 | TRBV11-2 | . | TRBD1 | CASSLGTGYVEQYF | TGTGCCAGCAGCTTAGGGACAGGGTACGTCGAGCAGTACTTC
TRBJ2-7 | TRBV29-1 | . | TRBD1 | CSGGTGEREQYF | TGCAGCGGGGGGACAGGGGAGAGGGAGCAGTACTTC
TRBJ1-2 | TRBV6-1 | . | TRBD1 | CASRPGQGNYGYTF | TGTGCCAGCAGACCGGGACAGGGCAACTATGGCTACACCTTC
TRBJ1-5 | TRBV16 | . | . | CASSQAGGQPQHF | TGTGCCAGCAGCCAAGCTGGGGGTCAGCCCCAGCATTTT
TRBJ2-7 | TRBV29-1 | . | . | CSGTSSDGGLSYEQYF | TGCAGCGGGACATCATCGGATGGGGGATTGTCCTACGAGCAGTACTTC
TRBJ1-1 | TRBV5-1 | once | TRBD1 | CASSLNKQGVGTEAFF | TGCGCCAGCAGCTTAAATAAACAGGGGGTTGGAACTGAAGCTTTCTTT
TRBJ2-1 | TRBV6-1 | . | TRBD1 | CASSPRDRAYEQFF | TGTGCCAGCAGTCCCCGGGACAGGGCATATGAGCAGTTCTTC
TRBJ2-4 | TRBV5-1 | . | TRBD1 | CARGGRRQGFITKNIQYF | TGCGCCAGAGGGGGGAGAAGACAGGGGTTTATAACCAAAAACATTCAGTACTTC
TRBJ1-1 | TRBV7-9 | . | . | CASSTSKGFLNTEAFF | TGTGCCAGCAGCACTAGTAAGGGTTTCTTGAACACTGAAGCTTTCTTT
TRBJ2-1 | TRBV4-3 | . | . | CASSPQWGGGYNEQFF | TGCGCCAGCAGCCCCCAATGGGGGGGCGGCTACAATGAGCAGTTCTTC
TRBJ1-3 | TRBV9 | once | . | CASSVDNSGNTIYF | TGTGCCAGCAGCGTAGATAACTCTGGAAACACCATATATTTT
TRBJ2-7 | TRBV4-1 | once | . | CASSQFKGEVWEQYF | TGCGCCAGCAGCCAATTTAAAGGGGAGGTGTGGGAGCAGTACTTC
TRBJ2-4 | TRBV18 | . | TRBD1 | CASSPKRQGAHDIQYF | TGTGCCAGCTCACCAAAGAGACAGGGGGCGCATGACATTCAGTACTTC
TRBJ1-1 | TRBV27 | . | TRBD1 | CASSLNRGTEAFF | TGTGCCAGCAGTTTAAACAGGGGCACTGAAGCTTTCTTT
TRBJ1-2 | TRBV29-1 | . | . | CSVPRTEGVLSPYGYTF | TGCAGCGTTCCTCGGACGGAGGGCGTGTTATCCCCATATGGCTACACCTTC
TRBJ1-2 | TRBV28 | . | . | CASSLWGGVGYGYTF | TGTGCCAGCAGTTTATGGGGGGGTGTTGGCTATGGCTACACCTTC
TRBJ2-7 | TRBV11-2 | . | . | CASSPNLRTPAGLYEQYF | TGTGCCAGCAGCCCAAACCTGCGTACCCCCGCCGGCCTATACGAGCAGTACTTC
TRBJ2-3 | TRBV7-6 | . | TRBD2 | CASSSRLAGVKDTQYF | TGTGCCAGCAGCTCTAGACTAGCGGGAGTTAAAGATACGCAGTATTTT
TRBJ2-7 | TRBV4-1 | . | TRBD2 | CASSHRTSGPYEQYF | TGCGCCAGCAGCCATCGGACTAGCGGACCGTACGAGCAGTACTTC
TRBJ1-4 | TRBV27 | few | . | CASSLGGTELFF | TGTGCCAGCAGTTTAGGAGGAACAGAACTGTTTTTT
TRBJ2-5 | TRBV28 | . | . | CASSSTPASQYF | TGTGCCAGCAGTTCCACCCCCGCGTCCCAGTACTTC
TRBJ1-5 | TRBV7-9 | . | . | CASSPADLQPQHF | TGTGCCAGCAGCCCCGCCGACCTTCAGCCCCAGCATTTT
TRBJ2-7 | TRBV7-9 | once | . | CASSPVHHEQYF | TGTGCCAGCAGCCCAGTCCACCACGAGCAGTACTTC
TRBJ2-2 | TRBV28 | . | . | CASSRDWNTGELFF | TGTGCCAGCAGTCGGGACTGGAACACCGGGGAGCTGTTTTTT
TRBJ2-2 | TRBV27 | . | . | CASRGGHLTGELFF | TGTGCCAGCAGGGGGGGACACCTCACCGGGGAGCTGTTTTTT
TRBJ2-1 | TRBV11-2 | . | TRBD2 | CASSLRTSANYNEQFF | TGTGCCAGCAGCCTGAGGACTAGCGCAAACTACAATGAGCAGTTCTTC
TRBJ2-3 | TRBV6-4 | . | TRBD2 | CASSEEGLAGVGVTDTQYF | TGTGCCAGCAGTGAAGAGGGACTAGCGGGAGTTGGTGTGACAGATACGCAGTATTTT
TRBJ1-1 | TRBV11-3 | . | . | CASSLGGPMNTEAFF | TGTGCCAGCAGCTTAGGCGGTCCGATGAACACTGAAGCTTTCTTT
TRBJ2-2 | TRBV28 | . | . | CASRKYTGELFF | TGTGCCAGCAGGAAGTACACCGGGGAGCTGTTTTTT